This is a list of T cell receptor beta chains from one sample in a study of T cells after yellow fever vaccination. A single record per CDR3 protein comes from TCRdb applying MiXCR to the 5' RACE reads. The sample holds hundreds of thousands of distinct CDR3 sequences, roughly 12% seen once. The sample was PBMCs, taken on the day of the yellow fever booster vaccination. The source of these receptors is a man aged 25-40 years who received the YFV17D yellow fever vaccine. Both conserved end residues are part of each CDR3. A D gene is named only where the DNA matches it firmly. Expanded clones are given a class, and other clones once, few, many or no size at all.

D	size	J	V	DNA	CDR3
.	.	TRBJ2-5	TRBV7-6	TGTGCCAGCAGCTTAGTTGGGGCAGCTCAAGAGACCCAGTACTTC	CASSLVGAAQETQYF
.	.	TRBJ2-3	TRBV18	TGTGCCAGCTCACCCACTCCAGGGAAGAAGGGCACAGATACGCAGTATTTT	CASSPTPGKKGTDTQYF
.	.	TRBJ2-1	TRBV21-1	TGTGCCAGCAGCAACACCAGGGAGCAGTTCTTC	CASSNTREQFF
.	many	TRBJ2-1	TRBV7-7	TGTGCTAGCAGCTTACTTCAGGGTGGGGGATCTGAGCAGTTCTTC	CASSLLQGGGSEQFF
.	.	TRBJ1-1	TRBV6-2/TRBV6-3	TGTGCCAGCAGTTACAGGAGGGATGAAGCTTTCTTT	CASSYRRDEAFF
.	few	TRBJ2-7	TRBV29-1	TGCAGCGTTGAAGGGATCGGGGGCCCCGAGCAGTACTTC	CSVEGIGGPEQYF
TRBD1	.	TRBJ1-2	TRBV4-3	TGCGCCAGCAGCCTCTCGGGACAGGGGAACTATGGCTACACCTTC	CASSLSGQGNYGYTF
.	.	TRBJ2-3	TRBV30	.	CAWGPGAGTHHF
.	few	TRBJ1-1	TRBV18	TGTGCCAGCTCACCGGGGGGGACGAGGCCTGAAGCTTTCTTT	CASSPGGTRPEAFF
TRBD1	.	TRBJ2-5	TRBV29-1	TGCAGCGTAAGGGGACAGGAGGAGACCCAGTACTTC	CSVRGQEETQYF
TRBD1	few	TRBJ2-5	TRBV10-3	TGTGCCATCAGAGACCCCGGGACAGGGGGCTTTTCGGGTCAAGAGACCCAGTACTTC	CAIRDPGTGGFSGQETQYF
.	few	TRBJ2-7	TRBV11-2	TGTGCCAGCAGCCCAAGTAATAGCGGAACCTACGAGCAGTACTTC	CASSPSNSGTYEQYF
TRBD1	few	TRBJ2-2	TRBV5-1	TGCGCCAGCAGCTTGTTGCAGGGGGCCGGGGAGCTGTTTTTT	CASSLLQGAGELFF
.	few	TRBJ2-1	TRBV11-3	TGTGCCAGCAGCTCCCCGGTCCTGGATTACAATGAGCAGTTCTTC	CASSSPVLDYNEQFF
.	.	TRBJ2-5	TRBV5-6	TGTGCCAGCAGCCTCGGCGTGTACCAAGAGACCCAGTACTTC	CASSLGVYQETQYF
.	many	TRBJ2-3	TRBV4-3	TGCGCCAGCAGCCAAGGGCGACTATTGGATACGCAGTATTTT	CASSQGRLLDTQYF
TRBD1	.	TRBJ2-7	TRBV13	TGTGCCAGCAGCTTCCACCGGGACAGGGGTTTTACCTACGAGCAGTACTTC	CASSFHRDRGFTYEQYF
TRBD2	many	TRBJ2-7	TRBV28	TGTGCCAGCAGTCCTAGCGGGGTTACCTACGAGCAGTACTTC	CASSPSGVTYEQYF
TRBD2	few	TRBJ2-7	TRBV9	TGTGCCAGCAGCCCCACAGCGGGACCCAACTACGAGCAGTACTTC	CASSPTAGPNYEQYF
.	many	TRBJ2-3	TRBV28	TGTGCCAGCAGTTCCCCCCGGGACCACCCAGATACGCAGTATTTT	CASSSPRDHPDTQYF
.	few	TRBJ2-7	TRBV27	TGTGCCAGCAGTTTAACTGCCGGGACACTCGAGCAGTACTTC	CASSLTAGTLEQYF
.	.	TRBJ2-1	TRBV5-4	TGTGCCAGCAGCTTGGGACAGGTCAATGAGCAGTTCTTC	CASSLGQVNEQFF
.	many	TRBJ1-2	TRBV21-1	TGTGCCAGCAACCCCCTGAGGGACTTTAACTATGGCTACACCTTC	CASNPLRDFNYGYTF
TRBD1	.	TRBJ2-1	TRBV19	TGTGCCAGTAACGGAGGGACAGGGTCCTACAATGAGCAGTTCTTC	CASNGGTGSYNEQFF
TRBD1	many	TRBJ1-1	TRBV7-2	TGTGCCAGCTTGGGACAGGACATGAACACTGAAGCTTTCTTT	CASLGQDMNTEAFF
.	.	TRBJ1-3	TRBV6-1	TGTGCCAGCACGAATGGGAATTCTGGAAACACCATATATTTT	CASTNGNSGNTIYF
TRBD2	few	TRBJ2-1	TRBV11-2	TGTGCCAGCAGGAGCGGGGGCCCTGGGGAGCAGTTCTTC	CASRSGGPGEQFF
TRBD1	.	TRBJ2-7	TRBV6-2/TRBV6-3	TGTGCCAGCAGTTACCCTGGGACAGGGCCTTCCCGTCCTATCTACGAGCAGTACTTC	CASSYPGTGPSRPIYEQYF
.	few	TRBJ2-5	TRBV5-1	TGCGCCATCGTATGGGAGACCCAGTACTTC	CAIVWETQYF
.	few	TRBJ2-7	TRBV4-3	TGCGCCAGCAGCCAAGAATTATGGGTAAACTACGAGCAGTACTTC	CASSQELWVNYEQYF
.	few	TRBJ2-7	TRBV6-2/TRBV6-3	TGTGCCGTCGGGGACTACGAGCAGTACTTC	CAVGDYEQYF
TRBD2	few	TRBJ2-5	TRBV10-3	TGTGCCATCAGTGAGTCGAATGGACTAGCGGGAGGAAGAGAGACCCAGTACTTC	CAISESNGLAGGRETQYF
.	many	TRBJ2-1	TRBV29-1	TGCAGCGGGGGGGAGAGGAATGAGCAGTTCTTC	CSGGERNEQFF
.	few	TRBJ2-7	TRBV7-2	TGTGCCAGCAGCTTAGTCGGGGACATACGGTGGTACGAGCAGTACTTC	CASSLVGDIRWYEQYF
.	.	TRBJ2-1	TRBV6-2/TRBV6-3	TGTGCCAGCAGTTCCCTGGGGCCCTACACCAATGAGCAGTTCTTC	CASSSLGPYTNEQFF
.	.	TRBJ2-7	TRBV21-1	TGTGCCAGCAGCAAAGAGGTCGCCACCCCCACGGGGAACGAGCAGTACTTC	CASSKEVATPTGNEQYF
.	.	TRBJ1-5	TRBV20-1	TGCAGTGGAAGGCATCCGACTGGGCCCCAGCATTTT	CSGRHPTGPQHF
.	.	TRBJ2-1	TRBV5-1	TGCGCCAGCAGCCATCCTAGGGGGGAGGGCCCCTTGAGCTCCTACAATGAGCAGTTCTTC	CASSHPRGEGPLSSYNEQFF
.	few	TRBJ2-7	TRBV5-1	TGCGCCAGCAGACGGCAGGGGCCCTACGAGCAGTACTTC	CASRRQGPYEQYF
.	.	TRBJ2-5	TRBV5-1	TGCGCCAGCAGCTTGGGAAGGGGAGTGCAAGAGACCCAGTACTTC	CASSLGRGVQETQYF
.	.	TRBJ2-5	TRBV6-5	TGTGCCAGCAGTTACGGAGGGGAAAGGGAGACCCAGTACTTC	CASSYGGERETQYF
.	.	TRBJ2-3	TRBV11-2	TGTGCCAGCAGCTTAGGCACGACCGACACAGATACGCAGTATTTT	CASSLGTTDTDTQYF
TRBD2	few	TRBJ2-3	TRBV19	TGTGCCAGTAGTAGGACTAGCGCAGATACGCAGTATTTT	CASSRTSADTQYF
.	.	TRBJ2-7	TRBV12-3/TRBV12-4	TGTGCCAGCAGTTCTCCGGGCCGGGGCTACGAGCAGTACTTC	CASSSPGRGYEQYF
.	.	TRBJ2-2	TRBV12-3/TRBV12-4	TGTGCCAGCAGTTTCCTCTTTGGGATGAACACCGGGGAGCTGTTTTTT	CASSFLFGMNTGELFF